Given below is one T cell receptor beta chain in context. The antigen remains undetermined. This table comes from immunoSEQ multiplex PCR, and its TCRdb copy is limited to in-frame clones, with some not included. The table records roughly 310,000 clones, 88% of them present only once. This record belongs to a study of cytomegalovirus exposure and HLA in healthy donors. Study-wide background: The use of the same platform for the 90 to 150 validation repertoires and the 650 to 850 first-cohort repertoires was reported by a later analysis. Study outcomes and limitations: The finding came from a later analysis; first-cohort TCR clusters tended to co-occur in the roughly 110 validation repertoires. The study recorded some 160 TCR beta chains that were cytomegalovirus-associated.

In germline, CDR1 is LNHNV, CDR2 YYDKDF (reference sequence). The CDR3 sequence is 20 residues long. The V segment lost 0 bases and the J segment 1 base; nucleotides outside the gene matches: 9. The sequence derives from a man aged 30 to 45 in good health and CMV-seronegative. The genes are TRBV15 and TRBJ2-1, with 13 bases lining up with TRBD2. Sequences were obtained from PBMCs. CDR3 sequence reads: CATSRDLLTSGGSSYNEQFF. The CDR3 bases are TGTGCCACCAGCAGAGATCTCCTGACTAGCGGGGGGAGTTCCTACAATGAGCAGTTCTTC.